This T cell receptor (beta chain) was documented in a study of T cell repertoires in cytomegalovirus infection. Study information: Recently identified HLA-C-restricted CMV epitopes were used, and well-studied HLA-B-restricted CMV epitopes were used as well. A matching HLA type, together with CMV infection, was signaled by public TCR beta signatures. Study results and limitations: Within the response measured ex vivo, HLA-C-restricted CMV-specific TCR beta clonotypes were dominant. Carriers of CMV plus the relevant HLA were identified by cumulative public TCR beta family frequency.

TCRdb processed the reads anew with MiXCR; each CDR3 protein has one entry. The sample consists of roughly 700,000 distinct CDR3 sequences, around 35% of them appearing once. Germline V CDR1 and CDR2: LNHDA, SQIVND (reference sequence). The CDR3 runs to 13 residues. The V end lost 10 bases, the J end lost 1 base, and 14 bases lay between the germline ends. With regard to this clonotype: Its antigen is not known.

This TCR derives from a human donor in good health (CMV status not recorded). Some clones in this sample may be carry-over from other donors' samples. The starting material was cultured PBMCs, obtained from culture after CMV antigen stimulation. The chain uses TRBV19 and TRBJ2-7; D is possibly TRBD1 (6 bases). CDR3 DNA: TGTGCCACCGAGGGGGACAAATCCTACGAGCAGTACTTC. It codes for CATEGDKSYEQYF.